Below, 30 T cell receptor beta chains from the same sample are listed, as sequenced in a study of response to subunit inactivated influenza vaccine. One entry per CDR3 protein, called by TCRdb with MiXCR from the RT-PCR reads. The repertoire includes 650,000 or so distinct CDR3 sequences, around 13% of them detected once, and approximately 7.6% sits in the top ten. The sample in question was PBMCs from blood, obtained about 14 days before vaccination. The receptors were sampled from a man aged 45-60 years who received an inactivated influenza vaccine.

The gene calls are TRBV24-1 and TRBJ2-7; 10 bases line up with TRBD1. The CDR3 is 16 residues long. The junction had 8 bases not matched to a gene; V was cut back by 4 bases and J by 3 bases. CDR1 is KGHDR, CDR2 SFDVKD, per germline. The CDR3 nucleotides read TGTGCCACCAGTGACCCGCCGGGACAGGGGAACTACGAGCAGTACTTC. It codes for CATSDPPGQGNYEQYF.

V and J are TRBV19 and TRBJ2-1, with 7 bases aligning to TRBD1. Germline-derived CDR1 and CDR2 are LNHDA and SQIVND (reference sequence). This CDR3 is 14 amino acids long. The V segment lost 8 bases and the J segment 7 bases; nucleotides outside the gene matches: 11. For the CDR3, the DNA is TGTGCCAGTCACCCCGGGACAGCGGCAAATGAGCAGTTCTTC. Its translation is CASHPGTAANEQFF. The full variable domain, with the rest looked up from reference TRBV19 and TRBJ2-1, is DGGITQSPKYLFRKEGQNVTLSCEQNLNHDAMYWYRQDPGQGLRLIYYSQIVNDFQKGDIAEGYSVSREKKESFPLTVTSAQKNPTAFYLCASHPGTAANEQFFGPGTRLTVL.

This clonotype came up a few times. CDR3 in DNA: TGCAGCGTTGACCCGACGGGACTAGCGGGTACCTACAATGAGCAGTTCTTC. Translating gives CSVDPTGLAGTYNEQFF. The chain joins TRBV29-1 to TRBJ2-1; TRBD2 agrees at 12 bases. V trimming: 3 bases; J trimming: 2 bases; junction bases outside the gene matches: 8. The CDR3 is made up of 17 amino acids. Germline V gene data show CDR1 as SQVTM and CDR2 as ANQGSEA.

This chain links TRBV4-1 with TRBJ1-2; TRBD1 matches 8 bases. J was trimmed by 7 bases and V by 2 bases; bases with no gene match: 12. The CDR3 is 16 residues long. In germline, CDR1 is MGHRA, CDR2 YSYEKL. CDR3 loop: CASSQRGQGGGSGYTF. In DNA form, the CDR3 reads TGCGCCAGCAGCCAACGTGGACAGGGTGGGGGGAGTGGCTACACCTTC.

This chain joins TRBV14 and TRBJ2-4; D is ambiguous. This CDR3 is 14 amino acids long. Germline CDR1 reads SGHDN; CDR2 reads FVKESK. The V end lost 0 bases, the J end lost 6 bases, and 9 bases lay between the germline ends. The CDR3 bases are TGTGCCAGCAGCCAAGACCAGGTTATAAACATTCAGTACTTC. It codes for CASSQDQVINIQYF.

In DNA form, the CDR3 reads TGTGCCAGCAGCCCTACTTTAATAAACTATGGCTACACCTTC. It encodes CASSPTLINYGYTF. The chain links TRBV7-9 to TRBJ1-2; no clear D. The length of the CDR3 is 14 residues. Germline V gene data show CDR1 as SEHNR and CDR2 as FQNEAQ (reference sequence). The V and J ends lost 5 bases and 2 bases respectively, with 12 bases between them.

The chain couples TRBV7-6 to TRBJ2-3; 7 nucleotides match TRBD2. The CDR3 covers 16 residues. Germline CDR1 SGHVS, CDR2 FNYEAQ. V was clipped by 5 bases and J by 0 bases; unmatched bases: 8. CDR3 region: CASSNLWRESTDTQYF. The CDR3 region has the DNA TGTGCCAGCAGCAACCTCTGGCGGGAGAGCACAGATACGCAGTATTTT.

This clonotype was seen only a few times. The V and J genes are TRBV2 and TRBJ2-5, with 7 bases fitting TRBD2. Germline V gene sequence: CDR1 SNHLY, CDR2 FYNNEI. Trimming took 2 bases from V and 2 from J; bases not matched to a gene: 11. The CDR3 is made up of 17 amino acids. The CDR3 DNA follows: TGTGCCAGCAGTGAATTGCGACTAGCATCGGTACAAGAGACCCAGTACTTC. Translating it yields CASSELRLASVQETQYF.

The rearrangement joins TRBV6-1 to TRBJ2-7; possibly TRBD2 for D (7 bases). The CDR3 consists of 14 residues. V was pared by 6 bases and J by 4 bases, with 16 bases between. Germline values: CDR1 MNHNS, CDR2 SASEGT. The CDR3 nucleotides read TGTGCCAGCAGAGGGGGGGGCGGTACGTACGAGCAGTACTTC. Its protein product is CASRGGGGTYEQYF.

This clonotype was detected ten times or more. This chain uses TRBV5-1 with TRBJ2-5, with 8 bases aligning to TRBD1. The ends lost 1 base at V and 5 bases at J; junction bases unmatched: 13. Germline CDR1 reads SGHRS; CDR2 reads YFSETQ. The CDR3 is made up of 17 amino acids. Written as DNA, the CDR3 is TGCGCCAGCAGCTTGACCATCAGGGCAGGGGGCATGGAGACCCAGTACTTC. Translated: CASSLTIRAGGMETQYF. The variable domain in full, completed from reference TRBV5-1 and TRBJ2-5, reads KAGVTQTPRYLIKTRGQQVTLSCSPISGHRSVSWYQQTPGQGLQFLFEYFSETQRNKGNFPGRFSGRQFSNSRSEMNVSTLELGDSALYLCASSLTIRAGGMETQYFGPGTRLLVL.

This clonotype was counted a few times. The chain carries TRBV10-3 and TRBJ2-2; D perhaps matches TRBD2 (7 bases). CDR1 and CDR2 (germline): ENHRY, SYGVKD. The V and J ends lost 10 bases and 4 bases respectively, with 25 bases between them. The CDR3 length is 17 residues. CDR3 protein: CATRENRGGLSTGELFF. CDR3 DNA sequence: TGTGCCACAAGGGAGAATAGGGGGGGATTAAGCACCGGGGAGCTGTTTTTT.

This clonotype appeared a few times. The gene calls are TRBV5-1 and TRBJ2-2, with D possibly being TRBD2 (6 bases). Trimming stripped 2 bases from V and 8 bases from J, with 10 bases between. This CDR3 is 13 amino acids long. Germline CDR1 SGHRS, CDR2 YFSETQ. CDR3 sequence reads: CASSLGGEGELFF. The CDR3, as DNA: TGCGCCAGCAGCTTAGGAGGGGAAGGGGAGCTGTTTTTT.

The table lists this clonotype with a few counts. The chain links TRBV7-3 to TRBJ2-1, with 8 bases lining up with TRBD1. CDR1 is SGHTA and CDR2 is FQGTGA in the germline V gene. The junction had 6 bases not matched to a gene; V was cut back by 3 bases and J by 5 bases. The CDR3 length is 15 residues. DNA of the CDR3: TGTGCCAGCAGCTTGGACAGGGATTCGCACAATGAGCAGTTCTTC. It is translated as CASSLDRDSHNEQFF.

This clonotype occurred a few times. CDR3 loop: CSARAPNSPREQFF. Written as DNA, the CDR3 is TGCAGTGCTAGGGCCCCTAACTCCCCTCGTGAGCAGTTCTTC. The chain recombines TRBV20-1 with TRBJ2-1; no reliable D call. CDR1 is DFQATT and CDR2 is SNEGSKA in the germline V gene (reference sequence). CDR3 length: 14 residues. V dropped 3 bases and J dropped 9 bases, with 18 bases sitting between them.

This chain uses TRBV7-3 with TRBJ1-5; 7 bases line up with TRBD1. V was clipped by 1 base and J by 6 bases; unmatched bases: 9. The CDR3 sequence is 16 residues long. CDR1 is SGHTA, CDR2 FQGTGA, per germline. CDR3 in DNA: TGTGCCAGCAGCTTAAGGGACAGAATGTGCGTTCAGCCCCAGCATTTT. Protein sequence: CASSLRDRMCVQPQHF. Combining the CDR3 with reference TRBV7-3 and TRBJ1-5 gives the whole variable domain GAGVSQTPSNKVTEKGKYVELRCDPISGHTALYWYRQSLGQGPEFLIYFQGTGAADDSGLPNDRFFAVRPEGSVSTLKIQRTERGDSAVYLCASSLRDRMCVQPQHFGDGTRLSIL.

This clonotype was counted many times. The rearrangement uses TRBV5-1 and TRBJ2-3; D possibly corresponds to TRBD2 (6 bases). The germline gives CDR1 SGHRS, CDR2 YFSETQ. CDR3 length: 16 amino acids. V was trimmed by 0 bases and J by 4 bases, leaving 15 bases between them. CDR3 loop: CASSLVASGSADTQYF. CDR3 DNA sequence: TGCGCCAGCAGCTTGGTTGCCAGCGGGTCTGCAGATACGCAGTATTTT. The whole variable domain, remainder taken from reference TRBV5-1 and TRBJ2-3, is KAGVTQTPRYLIKTRGQQVTLSCSPISGHRSVSWYQQTPGQGLQFLFEYFSETQRNKGNFPGRFSGRQFSNSRSEMNVSTLELGDSALYLCASSLVASGSADTQYFGPGTRLTVL.

The rearrangement links TRBV7-9 to TRBJ2-3, with a tentative D call TRBD2 (6 bases). Trimming shortened V by 5 bases and J by 7 bases, and 19 bases separated the two germline ends. The germline V gene encodes CDR1 SEHNR and CDR2 FQNEAQ (reference sequence). The CDR3 runs to 15 residues. As DNA, the CDR3 is TGTGCCAGCAGCCAGAGGGACTTCTATATAAATACGCAGTATTTT. Its translation: CASSQRDFYINTQYF.

This clonotype was counted a few times. This sequence joins TRBV6-1 and TRBJ2-7; unclear D gene. Trimming removed 6 bases at V and 4 bases at J, with 19 bases between. Germline-derived CDR1 and CDR2 are MNHNS and SASEGT. The CDR3 runs to 15 residues. The CDR3 is CASSSKVRTFYEQYF. The DNA of the CDR3 is TGTGCCAGCAGCTCTAAGGTGAGGACGTTTTACGAGCAGTACTTC.

This clonotype has ten or more counts. The chain has TRBV18 and TRBJ2-5, with a tentative D call TRBD2 (6 bases). V gave up 1 base and J gave up 4 bases, with 10 bases separating them. This CDR3 has 14 residues. Germline V gene data show CDR1 as KGHSH and CDR2 as LQKENI. In DNA, the CDR3 is TGTGCCAGCTCACCACAGGGAGCGGGAGAGACCCAGTACTTC. Translating gives CASSPQGAGETQYF.

A few counts support this clonotype. The chain employs TRBV5-4 and TRBJ1-1; D is perhaps TRBD1 (6 bases). V lost 3 bases and J lost 0, with 15 bases in between. In germline, CDR1 is SGHNT, CDR2 YYREEE (reference sequence). The CDR3 runs to 16 residues. The CDR3 coding sequence is TGTGCCAGCAGCTCCGCGGCAGGGGTCATGAACACTGAAGCTTTCTTT. This codes for CASSSAAGVMNTEAFF.

This clonotype came up a few times. The chain uses TRBV2 and TRBJ2-7; TRBD1 agrees at 9 bases. This CDR3 is 14 amino acids long. Germline V gives CDR1 SNHLY, CDR2 FYNNEI. J was trimmed by 5 bases and V by 4 bases; bases with no gene match: 6. CDR3 DNA sequence: TGTGCCAGCAGTGTGGGGACAGGGATCCACGAGCAGTACTTC. It encodes CASSVGTGIHEQYF.

This clonotype was detected only a few times. V gene TRBV10-3 combines with J gene TRBJ1-1; weak D call: TRBD1 (5 bases). CDR3 length: 12 amino acids. Trimming removed 0 bases from V and 7 bases from J, with 6 bases in between. In germline, CDR1 is ENHRY, CDR2 SYGVKD. CDR3 protein: CAISESGLEAFF. As DNA, the CDR3 is TGTGCCATCAGTGAGTCGGGGCTTGAAGCTTTCTTT.

The chain uses TRBV6-1 and TRBJ1-5; 7 nucleotides line up with TRBD1. Germline trimming cut 6 bases from V and 6 bases from J; bases unmatched to any gene: 14. The CDR3 contains 16 residues. Germline V gene data show CDR1 as MNHNS and CDR2 as SASEGT. The CDR3 DNA reads as TGTGCCAGCAGCGGAATCGGGACAGTCGGGGTTCAGCCCCAGCATTTT. It codes for CASSGIGTVGVQPQHF.

The V call is TRBV7-6, the J call TRBJ1-5; no clear D gene. The V gene's germline CDR1 is SGHVS and CDR2 FNYEAQ. This CDR3 comprises 14 residues. V was cut by 0 bases and J by 3 bases, with 6 bases left in between. The CDR3 region is CASSLAGFNQPQHF. In nucleotides, the CDR3 is TGTGCCAGCAGCTTAGCGGGCTTCAATCAGCCCCAGCATTTT.

The chain is built from TRBV6-1 and TRBJ1-1, with D unresolved. The CDR3 contains 14 residues. Germline CDR1 reads MNHNS; CDR2 reads SASEGT. With 6 bases removed from V and 1 base from J, the gap between germline ends came to 12 bases. CDR3 DNA sequence: TGTGCCAGCAGACCCCTGGCTAGGAACACTGAAGCTTTCTTT. Amino acid sequence: CASRPLARNTEAFF.

V usage is TRBV6-1 and J usage is TRBJ2-3; 11 bases align to TRBD2. This CDR3 comprises 17 residues. Trimming cost V 5 bases and J 5 bases; bases outside gene matches: 12. The germline V gene encodes CDR1 MNHNS and CDR2 SASEGT. In DNA form, the CDR3 reads TGTGCCAGCAGTCCGCCCTTGGGTAGCGGGGGGGAAGATACGCAGTATTTT. It translates to CASSPPLGSGGEDTQYF.

This chain links TRBV11-2 with TRBJ2-7; D gene uncertain. Germline lookup yields CDR1 SGHAT and CDR2 FQNNGV. V was shortened by 3 bases and J by 3 bases, with 6 bases between the two germline ends. This CDR3 comprises 12 residues. This chain's CDR3 is CASSFILYEQYF. The CDR3 DNA follows: TGTGCCAGCAGCTTTATTCTCTACGAGCAGTACTTC.

This clonotype showed up just a few times. This chain joins TRBV29-1 and TRBJ2-3; no clear D. The germline CDR1 and CDR2 sequences are SQVTM and ANQGSEA. The CDR3 runs 11 residues. CDR3 amino acids: CLCRNTDTQYF. DNA of the CDR3: TGCCTTTGTAGGAACACAGATACGCAGTATTTT.

This clonotype was found a few times. V gene TRBV29-1 combines with J gene TRBJ2-1, with 12 nucleotides matching TRBD2. The CDR3 loop spans 16 amino acids. The ends lost 2 bases at V and 5 bases at J; junction bases unmatched: 7. Germline V gene sequence: CDR1 SQVTM, CDR2 ANQGSEA. DNA of the CDR3: TGCAGCGTTGAACCGGGACTAGCGGGCGACGACAATGAGCAGTTCTTC. Protein product: CSVEPGLAGDDNEQFF.

The table lists this clonotype with a count of one. The chain employs TRBV20-1 and TRBJ2-7; 8 nucleotides agree with TRBD1. V was pared by 1 base and J by 3 bases, with 5 bases of the junction left unmatched. The V gene's germline CDR1 is DFQATT and CDR2 SNEGSKA (reference sequence). The CDR3 contains 14 residues. The CDR3 protein is CSARVAGGIYEQYF. The CDR3 region has the DNA TGCAGTGCTAGAGTGGCAGGGGGCATCTACGAGCAGTACTTC.